This T cell receptor (beta chain) stems from a study of blood T cell repertoires in COVID-19. Study details: Samples of COVID-19 (acute and convalescent) were obtained from the United States, Italy and Spain. T cells, B-cell-depleted T cells, or PBMCs provided the cDNA or gDNA that served as material.

This clone was recorded a few times. Original analysis: Amplification with reference gene primers provided the estimates of nucleated cell counts. Using immunoSEQ multiplex PCR, the repertoire was profiled, and TCRdb retains in-frame clones only, with some absent. From that table come the V and J calls and clone size; the DNA was used to work out D and trimming. The table has 59,000 or so clones, less than 85% seen once. CDR1 is SGHNT and CDR2 is YYREEE in the germline V gene (reference sequence). The length of the CDR3 is 13 residues. Trimming shortened V by 2 bases and J by 10 bases, and 13 bases separated the two germline ends.

The TCR comes from a woman between 45 and 60 years old with active or convalescent COVID-19. Sequenced material: peripheral blood. The rearrangement joins TRBV5-4 to TRBJ2-1; D is perhaps TRBD1 (7 bases). The CDR3 spells CASSLETGREQFF. CDR3 coding DNA: TGTGCCAGCAGCTTAGAGACAGGGAGGGAGCAGTTCTTC.